This T cell receptor beta chain was identified in a study of T cell responses to AZD1222 COVID-19 vaccine. Whole-study findings and limits: Repertoire samples came only from after the peak T cell response. Nearly half of the spike-specific TCRs reportedly recognize variant regions that carry no mutations. Along spike, vaccine-associated CD4 TCRs were found throughout, with dominance at 160-218 and 743-854.

Comment on this clone: As yet, its antigen is unknown.

The protocol was immunoSEQ multiplex PCR, while the TCRdb copy is restricted to in-frame clones and leaves out a portion. Seen here are 150,000 or so clones, 70% to 90% observed once, and the top ten hold roughly 7%. This TCR came from an adult who had recovered from COVID-19. Specimen: peripheral blood, collected after recovery from COVID-19.

CDR3 sequence reads: CASQGDRGPNEQFF. The CDR3 nucleotides are TGTGCCAGCCAGGGGGACAGGGGGCCGAATGAGCAGTTCTTC. This chain links TRBV28 with TRBJ2-1, with 12 bases matching TRBD1. Trimming at V came to 8 bases and at J to 7 bases, leaving 6 bases not matched to a gene. The CDR3 is made up of 14 amino acids. Germline CDR1 reads MDHEN; CDR2 reads SYDVKM.